A single sample is the source of the 13 T cell receptor beta chains below, sequenced in a study of response to subunit inactivated influenza vaccine. TCRdb re-analysed the RT-PCR reads in MiXCR, keeping a single row per CDR3 protein. The sample holds approximately 490,000 distinct CDR3 sequences, approximately 6.9% seen once. The sample here was PBMCs from blood, taken less than 30 months after vaccination. Receptor source: a man in his fifties or sixties who received an inactivated influenza vaccine.

Notes on this clonotype: This sequence may be a read error, since a much larger clone differs from it by one base. The chain employs TRBV20-1 and TRBJ2-7; the D is unclear. This CDR3 comprises 14 residues. The ends were cut back, 0 bases at V and 5 bases at J, with 14 bases in the middle. CDR1 and CDR2 from the germline V gene are DFQATT and SNEGSKA (reference sequence). Here the CDR3 DNA reads TGCAGTGCTAGAGATCTTGACAACCTCGACGAGCAGTACTTC. Translation gives CSARDLDNLDEQYF.

This chain uses TRBV27 with TRBJ2-3, with 7 nucleotides matching TRBD1. The CDR3 runs 19 residues. Germline lookup yields CDR1 MNHEY and CDR2 SMNVEV (reference sequence). Trimming took 3 bases from V and 0 from J; bases not matched to a gene: 15. The CDR3 spells CASSFSGTGVEPSTDTQYF. In DNA, the CDR3 is TGTGCCAGCAGTTTCTCCGGCACAGGGGTGGAACCTAGCACAGATACGCAGTATTTT.

This clonotype has just a few counts. V gene TRBV4-3 combines with J gene TRBJ1-1, with 7 bases fitting TRBD1. Unmatched junction bases numbered 12, after V lost 4 bases and J lost 7 bases. Germline lookup yields CDR1 LGHNA and CDR2 YSLEER. This CDR3 is 15 amino acids long. This chain's CDR3 is CASSLGQPQGIEAFF. The CDR3 coding sequence is TGCGCCAGCAGCCTAGGGCAGCCACAGGGGATTGAAGCTTTCTTT.

This clonotype was recorded many times. The V call is TRBV5-6, the J call TRBJ2-5; D is uncertain. The V gene lost 5 bases and the J gene lost 2 bases, with 10 bases spanning the gap. Per the germline V gene, CDR1 is SGHDT and CDR2 is YYEEEE. This CDR3 comprises 13 residues. Here the CDR3 reads CASSLPTQETQYF. CDR3 nucleotide sequence: TGTGCCAGCAGTCTACCCACTCAAGAGACCCAGTACTTC.

This clonotype was seen at least ten times. The V and J genes are TRBV7-2 and TRBJ2-7; 11 nucleotides match TRBD2. V trimming: 1 base; J trimming: 6 bases; junction bases outside the gene matches: 5. Germline CDR1 is SGHTA and CDR2 is FQGNSA. This CDR3 is 15 amino acids long. In DNA, the CDR3 is TGTGCCAGCAGCTTAGAAACTAGCGGGGGACGCGAGCAGTACTTC. This sequence encodes CASSLETSGGREQYF. The variable domain in full, with the rest retrieved from reference TRBV7-2 and TRBJ2-7, is GAGVSQSPSNKVTEKGKDVELRCDPISGHTALYWYRQSLGQGLEFLIYFQGNSAPDKSGLPSDRFSAERTGGSVSTLTIQRTQQEDSAVYLCASSLETSGGREQYFGPGTRLTVT.

This sequence joins TRBV25-1 and TRBJ2-5, with a weak D call TRBD1 (5 bases). CDR3 size: 14 residues. From germline, CDR1 is MGHDK and CDR2 SYGVNS. Deletions cut 7 bases from V and 3 bases from J, with 15 bases between. The CDR3 sequence is CASTKAGSEETQYF. The CDR3, as DNA: TGTGCCAGCACTAAGGCAGGGTCTGAAGAGACCCAGTACTTC.

V and J are TRBV18 and TRBJ2-7; 13 bases are shared with TRBD2. Germline V CDR1 and CDR2: KGHSH, LQKENI. The CDR3 totals 15 residues. V shed 6 bases, J shed 4 bases, and the junction held 6 bases outside the gene matches. In DNA, the CDR3 is TGTGCCAGCTCTGCCGGGACTAGCGGGAAGTACGAGCAGTACTTC. Its translation: CASSAGTSGKYEQYF. The full variable domain, completed using reference TRBV18 and TRBJ2-7, is NAGVMQNPRHLVRRRGQEARLRCSPMKGHSHVYWYRQLPEEGLKFMVYLQKENIIDESGMPKERFSAEFPKEGPSILRIQQVVRGDSAAYFCASSAGTSGKYEQYFGPGTRLTVT.

V usage is TRBV5-1 and J usage is TRBJ2-5; TRBD1 matches at 8 bases. V lost 0 bases and J lost 5; bases outside the gene matches: 9. This CDR3 region has 16 residues. Germline assignment: CDR1 SGHRS and CDR2 YFSETQ. Here the CDR3 reads CASSLAPAGGAETQYF. The CDR3 region has the DNA TGCGCCAGCAGCTTGGCCCCGGCAGGGGGCGCTGAGACCCAGTACTTC. The full variable domain, in which reference TRBV5-1 and TRBJ2-5 provide the parts outside the CDR3, is KAGVTQTPRYLIKTRGQQVTLSCSPISGHRSVSWYQQTPGQGLQFLFEYFSETQRNKGNFPGRFSGRQFSNSRSEMNVSTLELGDSALYLCASSLAPAGGAETQYFGPGTRLLVL.

CDR3 bases: TGTGCCAGCAGTTTCGGTGCGGGGAGACAAGAGACCCAGTACTTC. Translation: CASSFGAGRQETQYF. V is TRBV6-5 and J is TRBJ2-5; TRBD2 might be the D (6 bases). V lost 4 bases and J lost 2, with 14 bases in between. Germline CDR1 reads MNHEY; CDR2 reads SVGAGI. This CDR3 region has 15 residues.

This clonotype was detected only a few times. The chain recombines TRBV20-1 with TRBJ2-3; D is possibly TRBD2 (6 bases). V dropped 5 bases and J dropped 2 bases, with 11 bases sitting between them. The CDR3 covers 13 residues. Looked up from germline, CDR1 is DFQATT and CDR2 is SNEGSKA (reference sequence). The CDR3 region has the DNA TGCAGTGCTTGGAGGGCAGACACAGATACGCAGTATTTT. As protein: CSAWRADTDTQYF.

This clonotype showed up just a few times. This sequence joins TRBV6-2 or TRBV6-3 and TRBJ2-7; D gene uncertain. The germline V and J ends were trimmed by 4 bases and 0 bases, with 10 bases remaining between them. Germline V gives CDR1 MNHEY, CDR2 SVGEGT. The CDR3 extends over 14 amino acids. The CDR3 region has the DNA TGTGCCAGCAGTTGGTTGCGACTCTCCTACGAGCAGTACTTC. Its protein is CASSWLRLSYEQYF.

The chain combines TRBV5-5 with TRBJ2-7, with 7 bases aligning to TRBD1. CDR3 length equals 14 residues. V shed 2 bases, J shed 0 bases, and the junction held 2 bases outside the gene matches. CDR1 is SGHKS, CDR2 YYEKEE, per germline (reference sequence). CDR3 in amino acids: CASSFDRVSYEQYF. The CDR3 coding sequence is TGTGCCAGCAGCTTTGACAGGGTCTCCTACGAGCAGTACTTC.

The rearrangement uses TRBV4-1 and TRBJ1-3; D is unresolved. Germline V CDR1 and CDR2: MGHRA, YSYEKL. The CDR3 runs to 13 residues. The V and J ends lost 4 bases and 4 bases respectively, with 8 bases between them. The CDR3 loop is CASSPQTGNTIYF. DNA of the CDR3: TGCGCCAGCAGCCCGCAGACAGGAAACACCATATATTTT.